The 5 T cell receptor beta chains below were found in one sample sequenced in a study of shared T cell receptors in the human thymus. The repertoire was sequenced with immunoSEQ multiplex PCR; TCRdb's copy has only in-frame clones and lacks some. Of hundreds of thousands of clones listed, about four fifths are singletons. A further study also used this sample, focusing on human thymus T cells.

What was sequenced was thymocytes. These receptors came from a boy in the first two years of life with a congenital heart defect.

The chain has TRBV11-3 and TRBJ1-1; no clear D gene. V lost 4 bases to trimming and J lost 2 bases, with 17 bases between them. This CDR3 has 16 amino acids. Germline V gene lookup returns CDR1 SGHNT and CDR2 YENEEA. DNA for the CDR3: TGTGCCAGCAGCTCAAAACCTCCGGGTTTCAACACTGAAGCTTTCTTT. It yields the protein CASSSKPPGFNTEAFF.

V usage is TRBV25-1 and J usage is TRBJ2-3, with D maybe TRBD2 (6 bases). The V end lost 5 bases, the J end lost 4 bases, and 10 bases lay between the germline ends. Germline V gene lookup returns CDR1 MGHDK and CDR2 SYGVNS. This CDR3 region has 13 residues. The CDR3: CASSPGTADTQYF. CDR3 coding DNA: TGTGCCAGCAGTCCCGGGACTGCAGATACGCAGTATTTT.

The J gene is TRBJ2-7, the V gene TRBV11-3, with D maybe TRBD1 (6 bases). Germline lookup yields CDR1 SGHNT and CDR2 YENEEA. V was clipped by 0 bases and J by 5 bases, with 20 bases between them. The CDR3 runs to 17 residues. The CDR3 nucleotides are TGTGCCAGCAGCTTAGATTCTATGGGTCCAGGGGCCCACGAGCAGTACTTC. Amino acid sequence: CASSLDSMGPGAHEQYF.

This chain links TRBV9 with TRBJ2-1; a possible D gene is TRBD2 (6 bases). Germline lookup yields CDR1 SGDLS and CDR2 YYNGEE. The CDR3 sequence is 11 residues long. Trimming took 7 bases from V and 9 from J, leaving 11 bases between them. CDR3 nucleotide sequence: TGTGCCAGCTCTCGGAGGGGTGAGCAGTTCTTC. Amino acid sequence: CASSRRGEQFF.

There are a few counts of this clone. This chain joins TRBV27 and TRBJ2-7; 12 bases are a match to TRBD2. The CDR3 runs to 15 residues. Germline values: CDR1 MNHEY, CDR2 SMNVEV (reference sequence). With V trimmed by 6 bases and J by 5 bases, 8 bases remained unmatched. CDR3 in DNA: TGTGCCAGCAGAGGTCTAGCGGGAGGGGGCCACGAGCAGTACTTC. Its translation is CASRGLAGGGHEQYF.